Shown below are 5 T cell receptor beta chains from a single sample sequenced in a study of CD8 T cells in ankylosing spondylitis. Broader study findings: In ankylosing spondylitis blood, a motif of several highly homologous TCR beta variants appeared characteristic.

TCRdb re-called the 5' RACE reads through MiXCR, storing one row per CDR3 protein. The sample shows around 890,000 distinct CDR3 sequences, around 11% of them seen only once. These receptors' antigens are unknown. Sequencing was performed on blood, either unsorted or a sorted T cell fraction (not recorded which). Every receptor here comes from a male donor with ankylosing spondylitis.

There are a few counts of this clonotype. The chain recombines TRBV27 with TRBJ1-5, with D uncertain. The V end lost 6 bases, the J end lost 3 bases, and 12 bases lay between the germline ends. CDR1 is MNHEY, CDR2 SMNVEV, per germline (reference sequence). The CDR3 runs 14 residues. This CDR3 reads CASSRTRNNQPQHF. In DNA, the CDR3 is TGTGCCAGCAGCAGAACAAGGAACAATCAGCCCCAGCATTTT.

This clonotype was detected a few times. This chain joins TRBV25-1 and TRBJ2-1; 15 bases match TRBD2. Germline V gives CDR1 MGHDK, CDR2 SYGVNS. The CDR3 length is 18 residues. After removal of 3 bases from V and 2 bases from J, the junction contained 5 bases not matched to a gene. CDR3 DNA sequence: TGTGCCAGCAGTGAGACGGGACTAGCGGGGGGTCCCTACAATGAGCAGTTCTTC. It specifies CASSETGLAGGPYNEQFF. The full variable domain, in which reference TRBV25-1 and TRBJ2-1 provide the parts outside the CDR3, is EADIYQTPRYLVIGTGKKITLECSQTMGHDKMYWYQQDPGMELHLIHYSYGVNSTEKGDLSSESTVSRIRTEHFPLTLESARPSHTSQYLCASSETGLAGGPYNEQFFGPGTRLTVL.

The V and J genes are TRBV29-1 and TRBJ2-4; D not resolved. The CDR3 has 13 residues. Germline V gives CDR1 SQVTM, CDR2 ANQGSEA. CDR3 coding DNA: TGCATCGCCCAGGACGAAACCAAAAACATTCAGTACTTC. This encodes CIAQDETKNIQYF. The full variable domain, rest sourced from reference TRBV29-1 and TRBJ2-4, is SAVISQKPSRDICQRGTSLTIQCQVDSQVTMMFWYRQQPGQSLTLIATANQGSEATYESGFVIDKFPISRPNLTFSTLTVSNMSPEDSSIYLCIAQDETKNIQYFGAGTRLSVL.

This sequence joins TRBV30 and TRBJ2-6; a possible D gene is TRBD2 (6 bases). The V end lost 0 bases, the J end lost 0 bases, and 12 bases lay between the germline ends. The CDR3 spans 17 residues. Germline CDR1 reads GTSNPN; CDR2 reads SVGIG (reference sequence). The CDR3 nucleotides read TGTGCCTGGAGTGTTTCCAGGAGGGGCTCTGGGGCCAACGTCCTGACTTTC. This codes for CAWSVSRRGSGANVLTF.

This clonotype was found many times. This CDR3 reads CASSPPDRDPGELFF. The CDR3 coding sequence is TGCGCCAGCAGCCCACCCGACAGGGACCCTGGGGAGCTGTTTTTT. The V call is TRBV5-1, the J call TRBJ2-2, with TRBD1 identical over 7 bases. V lost 4 bases and J lost 8; bases outside the gene matches: 11. This CDR3 is built from 15 residues. The germline gives CDR1 SGHRS, CDR2 YFSETQ.